The table lists the clone carrying this TCR beta chain with a count of one. As yet, its antigen is unknown. The repertoire was sequenced with immunoSEQ multiplex PCR; TCRdb's copy has only in-frame clones and lacks some. Of under 200,000 clones detected, about 90% appear once; the ten largest clones hold under 13%. This sample stems from a study of cytomegalovirus exposure and HLA in healthy donors. This CDR3 is built from 16 residues. General study findings and limits: TCR clusters originating in the first cohort tended to co-occur in the 120 validation repertoires, according to a later analysis.

The receptor's source is a woman under 30 in good health and CMV-seropositive. Sequencing was performed on PBMCs. V usage is TRBV21-1 and J usage is TRBJ1-5; the D call of TRBD1 is as the table states it, not checked on the DNA. TRBV21-1 is a pseudogene. As DNA, the CDR3 is TGTGCCAGCAGCTACCGACAGGATGCCCCCAACCCGCCCCAGCATTTT. Translated: CASSYRQDAPNPPQHF.